These 28 T cell receptor beta chains share one sample of origin, sequenced in a study of immune evolution from preneoplasia to lung adenocarcinoma. The protocol was immunoSEQ multiplex PCR, while the TCRdb copy is restricted to in-frame clones and leaves out a portion. The repertoire holds about 5,400 clones, approximately 83% seen once, with approximately 3.2% in the top ten. The specimen was FFPE invasive lung adenocarcinoma tissue. These receptors were taken from a person aged 50-75 years with lung adenocarcinoma.

The chain couples TRBV6-5 to TRBJ1-2, with D maybe TRBD1 (6 bases). The V gene's germline CDR1 is MNHEY and CDR2 SVGAGI. The CDR3 is 15 residues long. V lost 4 bases, J lost 4 bases, and 16 bases lay in between. The CDR3 sequence is CASSLRWGPGYGYTF. As DNA, the CDR3 is TGTGCCAGCAGTTTGCGCTGGGGGCCTGGCTATGGCTACACCTTC.

This chain joins TRBV18 and TRBJ2-3, with 13 bases identical to TRBD2. CDR1 is KGHSH, CDR2 LQKENI, per germline. V gave up 10 bases and J gave up 2 bases; unmatched junction bases: 6. The length of the CDR3 is 15 residues. The CDR3 sequence is CATKLAGGDTDTQYF. For the CDR3, the DNA is TGTGCCACCAAACTAGCGGGAGGGGACACAGATACGCAGTATTTT.

The genes are TRBV29-1 and TRBJ2-7; 14 bases line up with TRBD2. The germline gives CDR1 SQVTM, CDR2 ANQGSEA. The CDR3 is 14 residues long. Trimming cost V 5 bases and J 6 bases; bases outside gene matches: 6. The CDR3 sequence: CSVSGLAGGGEQYF. CDR3 DNA sequence: TGCAGCGTTTCCGGACTAGCGGGAGGAGGCGAGCAGTACTTC.

This chain links TRBV5-1 with TRBJ2-2; no reliable D call. V gave up 0 bases and J gave up 6 bases, with 9 bases separating them. Germline loops: CDR1 SGHRS, CDR2 YFSETQ. The CDR3 is made up of 14 amino acids. CDR3 protein: CASSLATGAGELFF. The CDR3 DNA reads TGCGCCAGCAGCTTGGCCACTGGGGCCGGGGAGCTGTTTTTT.

This rearrangement joins TRBV7-6 to TRBJ2-4; D unresolved. The germline CDR1 and CDR2 sequences are SGHVS and FNYEAQ. This CDR3 comprises 12 residues. Trimming cost V 5 bases and J 7 bases, with 9 bases left between them. The CDR3 nucleotides are TGTGCCAGCAGCCCTGGTGGGAACATTCAGTACTTC. This encodes CASSPGGNIQYF.

The rearrangement joins TRBV30 to TRBJ1-1; 10 positions match TRBD1. The V and J ends lost 2 bases and 0 bases, in that order; junction bases with no gene match: 9. CDR3 size: 17 residues. Germline V lookup: CDR1 GTSNPN, CDR2 SVGIG (reference sequence). The CDR3 spells CAWSSGTGVFVNTEAFF. CDR3 nucleotide sequence: TGTGCCTGGAGTTCTGGGACAGGGGTTTTTGTGAACACTGAAGCTTTCTTT.

The chain joins TRBV19 to TRBJ2-4; D possibly corresponds to TRBD1 (5 bases). The CDR3 is made up of 13 amino acids. Trimming removed 1 base from V and 7 bases from J, with 8 bases in between. Germline V CDR1 and CDR2: LNHDA, SQIVND (reference sequence). DNA of the CDR3: TGTGCCAGTAGTATAGGACCAGGGAACATTCAGTACTTC. It encodes CASSIGPGNIQYF. Complete variable domain (other parts from reference TRBV19 and TRBJ2-4): DGGITQSPKYLFRKEGQNVTLSCEQNLNHDAMYWYRQDPGQGLRLIYYSQIVNDFQKGDIAEGYSVSREKKESFPLTVTSAQKNPTAFYLCASSIGPGNIQYFGAGTRLSVL.

V and J are TRBV18 and TRBJ1-5, with a possible D match to TRBD1 (6 bases). V was pared by 6 bases and J by 5 bases, with 11 bases between. The CDR3 covers 13 residues. Per the germline V gene, CDR1 is KGHSH and CDR2 is LQKENI. CDR3 nucleotides: TGTGCCAGCTCGCCCGACAGGTATCAGCCCCAGCATTTT. As protein: CASSPDRYQPQHF.

The genes are TRBV2 and TRBJ2-7; D is ambiguous. The CDR3 has 14 amino acids. The V gene lost 2 bases and the J gene lost 4 bases, with 12 bases spanning the gap. Germline V gene data show CDR1 as SNHLY and CDR2 as FYNNEI. CDR3 DNA sequence: TGTGCCAGCAGTGAAAACACCAACCGTTACGAGCAGTACTTC. It translates to CASSENTNRYEQYF.

This clone is large (0.1 to 1%). The chain joins TRBV11-3 to TRBJ2-1; 9 positions match TRBD1. Germline CDR1 is SGHNT and CDR2 is YENEEA. Germline trimming cut 5 bases from V and 0 bases from J; bases unmatched to any gene: 8. CDR3 length: 17 amino acids. The CDR3 sequence is CASSPTGTGSSYNEQFF. CDR3 sequence (DNA): TGTGCCAGCAGCCCCACCGGGACAGGGAGCTCCTACAATGAGCAGTTCTTC.

The CDR3 sequence: CASSLLYNSPLHF. The CDR3 DNA reads TGTGCCAGCAGTCTCCTGTATAATTCACCCCTCCACTTT. V is TRBV27 and J is TRBJ1-6; unclear D gene. The CDR3 spans 13 residues. The germline V gene encodes CDR1 MNHEY and CDR2 SMNVEV (reference sequence). Trimming removed 5 bases at V and 4 bases at J, with 6 bases between.

This rearrangement joins TRBV4-2 to TRBJ2-2, with D unresolved. Trimming pared 0 bases from V and 0 bases from J, leaving 11 bases between. CDR1 is LGHNA, CDR2 YNFKEQ, per germline. This CDR3 is built from 17 residues. The CDR3 DNA reads as TGTGCCAGCAGCCAAGATATGGGAAGACCGAACACCGGGGAGCTGTTTTTT. This codes for CASSQDMGRPNTGELFF.

This clone was seen just once. The chain recombines TRBV6-6 with TRBJ1-1, with unresolved D. The germline V and J ends were trimmed by 3 bases and 6 bases, with 8 bases remaining between them. The CDR3 contains 12 residues. CDR1 and CDR2 (germline): MNHNY, SVGAGI (reference sequence). CDR3 in amino acids: CASSYTEAEAFF. The CDR3, as DNA: TGTGCCAGCAGTTATACGGAGGCTGAAGCTTTCTTT.

The chain employs TRBV7-9 and TRBJ2-7; no definite D call. Germline CDR1 and CDR2: SEHNR and FQNEAQ (reference sequence). The CDR3 consists of 13 residues. Trimming took off 6 bases at V and 3 bases at J, with 12 bases between the two ends. The CDR3 sequence is CASSLDVDYEQYF. The CDR3 region has the DNA TGTGCCAGCAGTTTGGACGTAGACTACGAGCAGTACTTC.

V and J are TRBV6-4 and TRBJ2-3; TRBD2 is a possible D gene (5 bases). Germline V gene lookup returns CDR1 MRHNA and CDR2 SNTAGT. The CDR3 has 15 amino acids. With 5 bases removed from V and 1 base from J, the gap between germline ends came to 13 bases. The CDR3 DNA sequence: TGTGCCAGCAGTCCCCAGAGCGGTCGCACAGATACGCAGTATTTT. Translating gives CASSPQSGRTDTQYF.

The chain is built from TRBV4-1 and TRBJ1-5; D is unresolved. This CDR3 is built from 14 residues. Trimming cost V 3 bases and J 4 bases, with 10 bases left between them. CDR1 and CDR2 (germline): MGHRA, YSYEKL. CDR3 amino acids: CASSQTNSNQPQHF. CDR3 in DNA: TGCGCCAGCAGCCAGACAAACTCTAATCAGCCCCAGCATTTT.

This clone was counted a single time. The chain recombines TRBV7-2 with TRBJ2-5; D might be TRBD1 (7 bases). Germline V gene data show CDR1 as SGHTA and CDR2 as FQGNSA. The V end lost 2 bases, the J end lost 7 bases, and 11 bases lay between the germline ends. This CDR3 spans 13 amino acids. As DNA, the CDR3 is TGTGCCAGCAGCTTACCCCAGGGGGGGACCCAGTACTTC. It encodes CASSLPQGGTQYF.

V gene TRBV18 combines with J gene TRBJ2-3; 11 positions agree with TRBD1. Trimming cost V 2 bases and J 5 bases; bases outside gene matches: 6. The CDR3 has 16 amino acids. Per the germline V gene, CDR1 is KGHSH and CDR2 is LQKENI. CDR3 in DNA: TGTGCCAGCTCACCAATTGGACAGGGGGCCGGAGATACGCAGTATTTT. Its protein product is CASSPIGQGAGDTQYF. The full variable domain, completed using reference TRBV18 and TRBJ2-3, is NAGVMQNPRHLVRRRGQEARLRCSPMKGHSHVYWYRQLPEEGLKFMVYLQKENIIDESGMPKERFSAEFPKEGPSILRIQQVVRGDSAAYFCASSPIGQGAGDTQYFGPGTRLTVL.

V and J are TRBV19 and TRBJ1-2; tentatively, D is TRBD1 (5 bases). Germline lookup yields CDR1 LNHDA and CDR2 SQIVND (reference sequence). With 3 bases removed from V and 2 bases from J, the gap between germline ends came to 13 bases. The CDR3 spans 15 residues. In DNA form, the CDR3 reads TGTGCCAGTAGTATTTATTCGACAGAAAACTATGGCTACACCTTC. Translated: CASSIYSTENYGYTF.

The chain employs TRBV4-1 and TRBJ2-2; D is perhaps TRBD1 or TRBD2 (5 bases each). CDR3 size: 15 residues. With 6 bases removed from V and 4 bases from J, the gap between germline ends came to 15 bases. In germline, CDR1 is MGHRA, CDR2 YSYEKL. The CDR3 sequence is CASRQALGTTGELFF. The CDR3 region has the DNA TGCGCCAGCAGGCAGGCCCTGGGGACCACCGGGGAGCTGTTTTTT.

The chain joins TRBV6-1 to TRBJ2-1; 13 bases agree with TRBD2. V lost 9 bases, J lost 7 bases, and 6 bases stayed unmatched. CDR1 is MNHNS and CDR2 is SASEGT in the germline V gene. There are 14 residues in the CDR3. The CDR3: CASSGTSGINEQFF. CDR3 DNA: TGTGCCAGTAGCGGGACTAGCGGGATTAATGAGCAGTTCTTC.

The rearrangement joins TRBV19 to TRBJ2-2; TRBD2 matches 8 bases. V lost 4 bases and J lost 4; bases outside the gene matches: 11. The CDR3 length is 17 residues. From germline, CDR1 is LNHDA and CDR2 SQIVND (reference sequence). The CDR3 reads CASSKPLTSGTTGELFF. In nucleotides, the CDR3 is TGTGCCAGTAGTAAACCACTAACTAGCGGAACCACCGGGGAGCTGTTTTTT.

The V and J genes are TRBV2 and TRBJ2-5; maybe TRBD2 (5 bases). The CDR3 length is 13 residues. V lost 6 bases and J 0 bases, leaving 8 bases between the germline ends. In germline, CDR1 is SNHLY, CDR2 FYNNEI. The CDR3 DNA is TGTGCCAGCAGGACTACGTACCAAGAGACCCAGTACTTC. Translation gives CASRTTYQETQYF.

V usage is TRBV27 and J usage is TRBJ2-5; D might be TRBD1 (6 bases). V was pared by 5 bases and J by 5 bases, with 9 bases between. CDR3 size: 12 residues. Germline lookup yields CDR1 MNHEY and CDR2 SMNVEV (reference sequence). The CDR3 nucleotides read TGTGCCAGCAGTATTACAGGGGAGACCCAGTACTTC. Its protein is CASSITGETQYF.

V gene TRBV6-6 combines with J gene TRBJ2-2; weak D call: TRBD2 (6 bases). This CDR3 has 15 amino acids. In germline, CDR1 is MNHNY, CDR2 SVGAGI (reference sequence). Trimming left V 5 bases short and J 5 bases short, with 15 bases between. The CDR3 coding sequence is TGTGCCAGCAGTGATCGCGGGATTCTAACCGGGGAGCTGTTTTTT. Translating it yields CASSDRGILTGELFF.

This chain links TRBV4-2 with TRBJ1-1; TRBD1 matches 10 bases. After removal of 6 bases from V and 3 bases from J, the junction contained 4 bases not matched to a gene. This CDR3 has 14 amino acids. Germline V gives CDR1 LGHNA, CDR2 YNFKEQ. CDR3 DNA sequence: TGTGCCAGCAGTTCCGGGACAGGGGACACTGAAGCTTTCTTT. Its protein is CASSSGTGDTEAFF.

The chain uses TRBV27 and TRBJ2-1; D gene ambiguous. CDR1 is MNHEY, CDR2 SMNVEV, per germline (reference sequence). The length of the CDR3 is 15 residues. Trimming shortened V by 0 bases and J by 2 bases, and 8 bases separated the two germline ends. The CDR3 sequence: CASSLSRNTYNEQFF. DNA of the CDR3: TGTGCCAGCAGTTTATCCAGGAATACCTACAATGAGCAGTTCTTC.

This chain connects TRBV11-3 to TRBJ2-2; 16 nucleotides line up with TRBD2. Germline values: CDR1 SGHNT, CDR2 YENEEA. J lost 0 bases, V lost 7 bases, and 2 bases had no gene match. The CDR3 runs 17 residues. The CDR3 DNA sequence: TGTGCCAGCACGGGACTAGCGGGAGGGCCGAACACCGGGGAGCTGTTTTTT. Its translation is CASTGLAGGPNTGELFF.